This section outlines one T cell receptor beta chain sequence together with its context. The antigen is not known. This entry belongs to a study of shared clonotypes between healthy human individuals. Overall study results and limits: Despite large depth, sorted-subset datasets appeared incompletely sequenced.

The V end lost 2 bases, the J end lost 0 bases, and 15 bases lay between the germline ends. CDR1 SGHRS and CDR2 YFSETQ come from the germline V gene. The CDR3 runs to 16 residues. Measured with immunoSEQ multiplex PCR; TCRdb has only the in-frame clones, and not every one. The sample lists some 2 million clones, around 95% occurring once. The clonotype comes from a man aged 18 to 35 in good health. The chain is built from TRBV5-1 and TRBJ2-7, with D hard to call. The sequencing input was naive CD4+ T cells sorted from blood. The subset was: CD45RA+ positively selected. CDR3 protein: CASSLSTPLSSYEQYF. The CDR3 DNA sequence: TGCGCCAGCAGCTTATCTACCCCCCTAAGCTCCTACGAGCAGTACTTC.